The entry below gives a single T cell receptor (beta chain) sequence along with its context. Its antigen is still unknown. Germline V lookup: CDR1 SGHTA, CDR2 FQGTGA. The CDR3 totals 16 residues. With 5 bases removed from V and 4 bases from J, the gap between germline ends came to 17 bases. The sample originates from a study of beta chain features in type 1 diabetes. Sequenced material consisted of expressed TCRB transcripts (all of the isolated RNA was reverse transcribed). Data came from immunoSEQ multiplex PCR; TCRdb stores just in-frame clones and leaves some out. This table holds 850,000 to 900,000 clones, about 17% found once. Findings of the study overall: Reduced insertions and increased deletions marked VDJ junctions in type 1 diabetes patients. Within patients, naive, central memory and Treg TCRB repertoires seemed more similar than within healthy donors. When Type 1 diabetes patients were examined, their TCRB CDR3s proved moderately but significantly shorter in all four CD4+ subsets.

The sequence derives from a woman aged 18-29 years in good health. The sample comprised naive CD4+ T cells from blood. The chain is built from TRBV7-3 and TRBJ2-2, with a weak D call TRBD2 (6 bases). CDR3 sequence reads: CASSPHPGLSTGELFF. CDR3 in DNA: TGTGCCAGCAGCCCACATCCGGGACTGAGCACCGGGGAGCTGTTTTTT.